This is a list of T cell receptor beta chains from one sample in a study of T cell responses to AZD1222 COVID-19 vaccine. Sequenced by immunoSEQ multiplex PCR; TCRdb stores in-frame clones only, minus some. This sample has around 94,000 clones, with around nine tenths found just once. Material: peripheral blood, obtained on day 0 of AZD1222 vaccination. The receptor source for this set is an adult in good health. The CDR3 runs from the conserved cysteine through the conserved F or W. The D gene is left open where the match is weak. Some rows have no size entry. The others give once, few or many, or a class for an expanded clone.

v_call: TRBV14
j_call: TRBJ1-1
clone_size: NA
d_call: NA
cdr3_nt: TGTGCCAGCAGCCCCCTAACAGTCACTGAAGCTTTCTTT
cdr3_aa: CASSPLTVTEAFF

v_call: TRBV28
j_call: TRBJ1-2
clone_size: NA
d_call: NA
cdr3_nt: TGTGCCAGCAGTACCACCGACGGGGGAAGGCGCGGCTACACCTTC
cdr3_aa: CASSTTDGGRRGYTF

v_call: TRBV4-3
j_call: TRBJ1-3
clone_size: NA
d_call: TRBD1
cdr3_nt: TGCGCCAGCAGCCAAGGGACAGGGGATACCGGAAACACCATATATTTT
cdr3_aa: CASSQGTGDTGNTIYF

v_call: TRBV27
j_call: TRBJ2-5
clone_size: NA
d_call: NA
cdr3_nt: TGTGCCAGCAGTCCGTCTAGGGGGGAGACCCAGTACTTC
cdr3_aa: CASSPSRGETQYF

v_call: TRBV2
j_call: TRBJ1-3
clone_size: NA
d_call: TRBD1
cdr3_nt: TGTGCCAGCAGAACAGGGGCTGGAAACACCATATATTTT
cdr3_aa: CASRTGAGNTIYF

v_call: TRBV3-1/TRBV3-2
j_call: TRBJ2-1
clone_size: NA
d_call: TRBD2
cdr3_nt: TGTGCCACCCGCATAGCGGGAGTGTCTGAGAATGAGCAGTTCTTC
cdr3_aa: CATRIAGVSENEQFF

v_call: TRBV18
j_call: TRBJ1-1
clone_size: NA
d_call: NA
cdr3_nt: TGTGCCAGCTCACCACCCCAGCGGAACACTGAAGCTTTCTTT
cdr3_aa: CASSPPQRNTEAFF

v_call: TRBV7-2
j_call: TRBJ1-2
clone_size: NA
d_call: NA
cdr3_nt: TGTGCCAGCAGCTTAGATGGGACCTTCTATGCCTACACCTTC
cdr3_aa: CASSLDGTFYAYTF

v_call: TRBV27
j_call: TRBJ1-6
clone_size: few
d_call: NA
cdr3_nt: TGTGCCAGCAGTTTGACGGGGGATTCACCCCTCCACTTT
cdr3_aa: CASSLTGDSPLHF

v_call: TRBV7-9
j_call: TRBJ1-6
clone_size: NA
d_call: NA
cdr3_nt: TGTGCCAGCAGCAACACAGGGAGGATGACCTATAATTCACCCCTCCACTTT
cdr3_aa: CASSNTGRMTYNSPLHF

v_call: TRBV6-6
j_call: TRBJ1-4
clone_size: NA
d_call: NA
cdr3_nt: TGTGCCAGCAGTTACACGGGGACTAATGAAAAACTGTTTTTT
cdr3_aa: CASSYTGTNEKLFF

v_call: TRBV2
j_call: TRBJ2-3
clone_size: NA
d_call: NA
cdr3_nt: TGTGCCAGCACCCCCCCGCGGCGAACGAGCACAGATACGCAGTATTTT
cdr3_aa: CASTPPRRTSTDTQYF

v_call: TRBV7-8
j_call: TRBJ2-1
clone_size: NA
d_call: NA
cdr3_nt: TGTGCCAGCAGCTTGGGCCCGGACAATGAGCAGTTCTTC
cdr3_aa: CASSLGPDNEQFF

v_call: TRBV19
j_call: TRBJ2-1
clone_size: NA
d_call: NA
cdr3_nt: TGTGCCAGTAGTATATCCGGGACTGCTTCCTACAATGAGCAGTTCTTC
cdr3_aa: CASSISGTASYNEQFF

v_call: TRBV18
j_call: TRBJ2-1
clone_size: NA
d_call: NA
cdr3_nt: TGTGCCAGCTCCCAGCCTGGCGGGATCTACAATGAGCAGTTCTTC
cdr3_aa: CASSQPGGIYNEQFF

v_call: TRBV6-2/TRBV6-3
j_call: TRBJ1-3
clone_size: NA
d_call: NA
cdr3_nt: TGTGCCAGCAGTTACGTTTCAGGGATGGAAGGAAACACCATATATTTT
cdr3_aa: CASSYVSGMEGNTIYF

v_call: TRBV5-1
j_call: TRBJ2-3
clone_size: NA
d_call: NA
cdr3_nt: TGCGCCAGCAGCTTGGAGGGCCCCCGGACAGATACGCAGTATTTT
cdr3_aa: CASSLEGPRTDTQYF

v_call: TRBV27
j_call: TRBJ2-1
clone_size: NA
d_call: NA
cdr3_nt: TGTGCCAGCAGTCACAAAGACACACGGAATGAGCAGTTCTTC
cdr3_aa: CASSHKDTRNEQFF

v_call: TRBV4-1
j_call: TRBJ2-4
clone_size: once
d_call: TRBD1
cdr3_nt: TGCGCCAGCAGTTGGGACAGGGGGCGGACGGCCAAAAACATTCAGTACTTC
cdr3_aa: CASSWDRGRTAKNIQYF

v_call: TRBV6-5
j_call: TRBJ2-6
clone_size: NA
d_call: NA
cdr3_nt: TGTGCCAGCAGTTACCTCCGATCTGGGGCCAACGTCCTGACTTTC
cdr3_aa: CASSYLRSGANVLTF

v_call: TRBV29-1
j_call: TRBJ1-5
clone_size: NA
d_call: NA
cdr3_nt: TGCAGCGTTGGCAGCGGGAGCAATCAGCCCCAGCATTTT
cdr3_aa: CSVGSGSNQPQHF

v_call: TRBV9
j_call: TRBJ1-4
clone_size: NA
d_call: TRBD1
cdr3_nt: TGTGCCAGCAGCGGGGGACAGGTAGAGGCTAATGAAAAACTGTTTTTT
cdr3_aa: CASSGGQVEANEKLFF

v_call: TRBV7-2
j_call: TRBJ2-7
clone_size: NA
d_call: TRBD2
cdr3_nt: TGTGCCAGCAGCTTTAAGGTAGCGGGAGGGAGGCCCTACGAGCAGTACTTC
cdr3_aa: CASSFKVAGGRPYEQYF

v_call: TRBV27
j_call: TRBJ2-7
clone_size: NA
d_call: TRBD2
cdr3_nt: TGTGCCAGCAGTGGGGGGGGAACCTACGAGCAGTACTTC
cdr3_aa: CASSGGGTYEQYF

v_call: TRBV2
j_call: TRBJ2-7
clone_size: NA
d_call: NA
cdr3_nt: TGTGCCAGCAGTGTCGTCCTTTCCTACGAGCAGTACTTC
cdr3_aa: CASSVVLSYEQYF

v_call: TRBV14
j_call: TRBJ2-5
clone_size: NA
d_call: NA
cdr3_nt: TGTGCCAGCAGCCAAGATAGAGCGACCCAGTACTTC
cdr3_aa: CASSQDRATQYF

v_call: TRBV5-1
j_call: TRBJ2-5
clone_size: NA
d_call: NA
cdr3_nt: TGCGCCAGCAGCCAGCAAGAGACCCAGTACTTC
cdr3_aa: CASSQQETQYF

v_call: TRBV10-3
j_call: TRBJ1-2
clone_size: NA
d_call: NA
cdr3_nt: TGTGCCATCAACGACAGTCCTAACTATGGCTACACCTTC
cdr3_aa: CAINDSPNYGYTF

v_call: TRBV18
j_call: TRBJ2-7
clone_size: few
d_call: NA
cdr3_nt: TGTGCCAGCTCACCACGGGGGCTCGAGCAGTACTTC
cdr3_aa: CASSPRGLEQYF

v_call: TRBV6-5
j_call: TRBJ1-2
clone_size: NA
d_call: TRBD1
cdr3_nt: TGTGCCAGCAGAGGACAGGGAGATGGCTACACCTTC
cdr3_aa: CASRGQGDGYTF

v_call: TRBV7-9
j_call: TRBJ1-2
clone_size: NA
d_call: TRBD1
cdr3_nt: TGTGCCAGCAGCTTAGGCGGGACAGGGGGCGGCTATGGCTACACCTTC
cdr3_aa: CASSLGGTGGGYGYTF

v_call: TRBV5-8
j_call: TRBJ1-6
clone_size: NA
d_call: TRBD1
cdr3_nt: TGTGCCAGCAGCTGGGGACAGGCGATCGGATCACCCCTCCACTTT
cdr3_aa: CASSWGQAIGSPLHF

v_call: TRBV14
j_call: TRBJ2-1
clone_size: NA
d_call: TRBD2
cdr3_nt: TGTGCCAGCAGGGGACTAGCGGGAGGCTCCTACAATGAGCAGTTCTTC
cdr3_aa: CASRGLAGGSYNEQFF

v_call: TRBV29-1
j_call: TRBJ2-1
clone_size: NA
d_call: NA
cdr3_nt: TGCAGCGTTGCCGGGGCCGGGACCTACAATGAGCAGTTCTTC
cdr3_aa: CSVAGAGTYNEQFF

v_call: TRBV12-3/TRBV12-4
j_call: TRBJ1-2
clone_size: NA
d_call: NA
cdr3_nt: TGTGCCAGCAGTTTGGTTTTGGGTGGCTACACCTTC
cdr3_aa: CASSLVLGGYTF

v_call: TRBV6-5
j_call: TRBJ1-2
clone_size: NA
d_call: NA
cdr3_nt: TGTGCCAGCAGTTACGGAAACTATGGCTACACCTTC
cdr3_aa: CASSYGNYGYTF

v_call: TRBV7-2
j_call: TRBJ2-2
clone_size: NA
d_call: NA
cdr3_nt: TGTGCCAGCAGCCCCTTGGGGATTAACACCGGGGAGCTGTTTTTT
cdr3_aa: CASSPLGINTGELFF

v_call: TRBV5-1
j_call: TRBJ1-4
clone_size: NA
d_call: NA
cdr3_nt: TGCGCCAGCAGCTCTTTAGGGACGAGTAATGAAAAACTGTTTTTT
cdr3_aa: CASSSLGTSNEKLFF

v_call: TRBV10-3
j_call: TRBJ1-6
clone_size: NA
d_call: NA
cdr3_nt: TGTGCCATCAGTGAGTCAGGGGGTAATTCACCCCTCCACTTT
cdr3_aa: CAISESGGNSPLHF